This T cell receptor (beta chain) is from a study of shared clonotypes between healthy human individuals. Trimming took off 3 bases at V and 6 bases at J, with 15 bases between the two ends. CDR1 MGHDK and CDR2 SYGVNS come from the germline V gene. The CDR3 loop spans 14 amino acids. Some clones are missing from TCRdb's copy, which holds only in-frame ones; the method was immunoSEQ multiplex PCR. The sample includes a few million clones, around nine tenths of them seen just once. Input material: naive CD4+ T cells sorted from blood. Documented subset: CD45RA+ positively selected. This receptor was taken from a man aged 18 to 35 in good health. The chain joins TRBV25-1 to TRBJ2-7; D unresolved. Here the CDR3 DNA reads TGTGCCAGCAGTGACGGTGGACCTCCTTTCGAGCAGTACTTC. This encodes CASSDGGPPFEQYF.